These 24 T cell receptor beta chains were all obtained from the same sample, sequenced in a study of blood T cell repertoires in COVID-19. The repertoire was sequenced with immunoSEQ multiplex PCR; TCRdb's copy has only in-frame clones and lacks some. The data hold about 68,000 clones, with approximately 90% observed a single time. The material sequenced was peripheral blood. The receptor set was obtained from a man in his forties or fifties with acute or convalescent COVID-19.

Only one count was recorded for this clone. V and J are TRBV30 and TRBJ1-5, with a weak D call TRBD1 (5 bases). The CDR3 consists of 14 residues. Looked up from germline, CDR1 is GTSNPN and CDR2 is SVGIG (reference sequence). V was shortened by 5 bases and J by 2 bases, with 13 bases between the two germline ends. The CDR3 reads CAWSAGLGNQPQHF. CDR3 DNA sequence: TGTGCCTGGTCCGCAGGGCTGGGCAATCAGCCCCAGCATTTT.

The CDR3 sequence is CASSQESGTGVGGYTF. The CDR3 nucleotides read TGTGCCAGCAGCCAAGAATCGGGGACAGGGGTAGGAGGCTACACCTTC. The rearrangement uses TRBV3-1 (or the pseudogene TRBV3-2) and TRBJ1-2, with 10 bases matching TRBD1. Looked up from germline, CDR1 is LGHDT and CDR2 is YNNKEL (reference sequence). The V and J ends lost 0 bases and 8 bases, in that order; junction bases with no gene match: 9. This CDR3 has 16 amino acids.

This chain joins TRBV7-9 and TRBJ1-2, with D hard to call. CDR1 is SEHNR, CDR2 FQNEAQ, per germline (reference sequence). V lost 4 bases, J lost 1 base, and 19 bases lay in between. CDR3 size: 17 residues. CDR3 residues: CASSYTNVRVYNYGYTF. In DNA form, the CDR3 reads TGTGCCAGCAGCTATACAAACGTCCGGGTGTATAACTATGGCTACACCTTC.

The CDR3 bases are TGTGCCAGCAGCGGGGGGACACCCCTCCACTTT. Translating it yields CASSGGTPLHF. This sequence joins TRBV11-1 and TRBJ1-6; D possibly corresponds to TRBD1 (5 bases). Germline CDR1 SGHAT, CDR2 FQDESV (reference sequence). This CDR3 comprises 11 residues. The V gene lost 5 bases and the J gene lost 11 bases, with 7 bases spanning the gap.

In DNA, the CDR3 is TGTGCCAGCAGTCTCACTAGCGGGAGAGGAGAGACCCAGTACTTC. Encoded protein: CASSLTSGRGETQYF. V gene TRBV6-5 combines with J gene TRBJ2-5; 11 bases are a match to TRBD2. The germline V gene has CDR1 MNHEY and CDR2 SVGAGI. There are 15 residues in the CDR3. J was trimmed by 4 bases and V by 5 bases; bases with no gene match: 6.

The chain recombines TRBV19 with TRBJ1-5; a possible D gene is TRBD1 (6 bases). The CDR3 has 16 amino acids. Germline-derived CDR1 and CDR2 are LNHDA and SQIVND (reference sequence). V was clipped by 5 bases and J by 0 bases, with 14 bases between them. The DNA of the CDR3 is TGTGCCAGTAGTGCCAGACAGGCGTATAGCAATCAGCCCCAGCATTTT. Translation: CASSARQAYSNQPQHF.

The chain recombines TRBV19 with TRBJ2-1; TRBD2 aligns across 10 bases. Germline loops: CDR1 LNHDA, CDR2 SQIVND (reference sequence). This CDR3 contains 18 residues. Trimming cost V 8 bases and J 1 base; bases outside gene matches: 14. In nucleotides, the CDR3 is TGTGCCAGTCAAAGGCGGGCTGCTAGCGGGAGTTCCTACAATGAGCAGTTCTTC. This translates into CASQRRAASGSSYNEQFF.

The genes are TRBV18 and TRBJ2-1, with D tentatively TRBD1 (6 bases). V lost 3 bases and J lost 4, with 10 bases in between. CDR1 KGHSH and CDR2 LQKENI come from the germline V gene. The CDR3 sequence is 14 residues long. In DNA form, the CDR3 reads TGTGCCAGCTCACCGGGGGCAGTATACAATGAGCAGTTCTTC. As protein: CASSPGAVYNEQFF. Full variable domain (outside the CDR3, taken from reference TRBV18 and TRBJ2-1): NAGVMQNPRHLVRRRGQEARLRCSPMKGHSHVYWYRQLPEEGLKFMVYLQKENIIDESGMPKERFSAEFPKEGPSILRIQQVVRGDSAAYFCASSPGAVYNEQFFGPGTRLTVL.

This chain connects TRBV4-3 to TRBJ2-7; D is unresolved. CDR1 is LGHNA, CDR2 YSLEER, per germline. This CDR3 has 14 residues. The ends were cut back, 1 base at V and 7 bases at J, with 14 bases in the middle. As DNA, the CDR3 is TGCGCCAGCAGCCAAGTCCTGGCTGGCGGAGAGCAGTACTTC. Translating gives CASSQVLAGGEQYF.

The rearrangement joins TRBV28 to TRBJ1-5, with D possibly matching TRBD1 (6 bases). Germline CDR1 reads MDHEN; CDR2 reads SYDVKM. The CDR3 extends over 15 amino acids. Trimming cost V 2 bases and J 9 bases, with 17 bases left between them. Written as DNA, the CDR3 is TGTGCCAGCAGTTTACCCCGACAGGCCAGGCGGCCCCAGCATTTT. Amino acid sequence: CASSLPRQARRPQHF.

This clone appeared a single time. In DNA form, the CDR3 reads TGTGCCAGCAGTTTAGTCGGGCGGGAGGGCCGGCATGAGCAGTTCTTC. Protein sequence: CASSLVGREGRHEQFF. The chain uses TRBV28 and TRBJ2-1; 9 bases line up with TRBD2. The junction had 10 bases not matched to a gene; V was cut back by 2 bases and J by 8 bases. Germline values: CDR1 MDHEN, CDR2 SYDVKM. The CDR3 loop spans 16 amino acids.

V gene TRBV5-8 combines with J gene TRBJ2-7; D is uncertain. Germline CDR1 SGHTS, CDR2 YDEGEE. Between the trimmed V and J ends, which lost 6 bases and 2 bases, there was a span of 12 bases. The CDR3 is 13 amino acids. The CDR3 DNA sequence: TGTGCCAGCATCCCCCTAGGCCCCTACGAGCAGTACTTC. It is translated as CASIPLGPYEQYF.

This clone was recorded a few times. The V call is TRBV19, the J call TRBJ2-2; D unresolved. Trimming stripped 3 bases from V and 4 bases from J, with 9 bases between. The CDR3 totals 14 residues. Germline CDR1 reads LNHDA; CDR2 reads SQIVND (reference sequence). CDR3 in amino acids: CASSMERFTGELFF. CDR3 sequence (DNA): TGTGCCAGTAGTATGGAGAGGTTCACCGGGGAGCTGTTTTTT.

V and J are TRBV9 and TRBJ1-3; a possible D gene is TRBD1 (6 bases). This CDR3 has 15 amino acids. The germline V gene encodes CDR1 SGDLS and CDR2 YYNGEE. Trimming stripped 4 bases from V and 3 bases from J, with 14 bases between. CDR3 DNA: TGTGCCAGCAGCAAACAGGGCGCGGGTGGAAACACCATATATTTT. Translation gives CASSKQGAGGNTIYF. The full variable domain, with the rest looked up from reference TRBV9 and TRBJ1-3, is DSGVTQTPKHLITATGQRVTLRCSPRSGDLSVYWYQQSLDQGLQFLIQYYNGEERAKGNILERFSAQQFPDLHSELNLSSLELGDSALYFCASSKQGAGGNTIYFGEGSWLTVV.

CDR3 sequence (DNA): TGCGCCAGCAGCCTACAGGGGGCAATTTCTGGAAACACCATATATTTT. Encoded protein: CASSLQGAISGNTIYF. V gene TRBV5-1 combines with J gene TRBJ1-3, with 9 bases identical to TRBD1. CDR1 and CDR2 (germline): SGHRS, YFSETQ. The CDR3 has 16 amino acids. V lost 4 bases, J lost 1 base, and 6 bases stayed unmatched.

The chain uses TRBV5-1 and TRBJ2-1; D unclear. V was cut by 1 base and J by 4 bases, with 12 bases left in between. The V gene's germline CDR1 is SGHRS and CDR2 YFSETQ. This CDR3 region has 15 residues. The chain's CDR3 is CASSLPRPQYNEQFF. The CDR3 DNA sequence: TGCGCCAGCAGCTTGCCCAGGCCCCAGTACAATGAGCAGTTCTTC.

The chain employs TRBV6-4 and TRBJ2-1, with 7 bases identical to TRBD1. V was pared by 4 bases and J by 6 bases, with 6 bases of the junction left unmatched. The CDR3 has 14 amino acids. Per germline, CDR1 MRHNA and CDR2 SNTAGT. CDR3 in DNA: TGTGCCAGCAGTGTTACAGGGGCCCCCAATGAGCAGTTCTTC. Its translation: CASSVTGAPNEQFF.

This clone occurred once. V usage is TRBV7-2 and J usage is TRBJ2-3; 9 positions agree with TRBD2. The CDR3 runs 19 residues. V lost 4 bases to trimming and J lost 6 bases; unmatched junction nucleotides: 20. The germline V gene has CDR1 SGHTA and CDR2 FQGNSA. The CDR3 spells CASSSPSALAGVQRDTQYF. CDR3 DNA: TGTGCCAGCAGCTCGCCGTCGGCGTTAGCGGGAGTCCAGAGGGATACGCAGTATTTT. Using reference TRBV7-2 and TRBJ2-3 for the parts outside the CDR3, the full variable domain is GAGVSQSPSNKVTEKGKDVELRCDPISGHTALYWYRQSLGQGLEFLIYFQGNSAPDKSGLPSDRFSAERTGGSVSTLTIQRTQQEDSAVYLCASSSPSALAGVQRDTQYFGPGTRLTVL.

A single count supports this clone. The rearrangement links TRBV14 to TRBJ2-7, with TRBD2 identical over 9 bases. The junction had 6 bases not matched to a gene; V was cut back by 2 bases and J by 7 bases. The V gene's germline CDR1 is SGHDN and CDR2 FVKESK. This CDR3 spans 14 amino acids. The CDR3 reads CASSQTGLAWEQYV. The CDR3, as DNA: TGTGCCAGCAGCCAAACGGGACTAGCATGGGAGCAGTACGTC.

The V gene is TRBV21-1, the J gene TRBJ2-7; the table's D call, TRBD1, has no DNA check behind it. TRBV21-1 is marked as a pseudogene. This CDR3 region has 15 residues. CDR3 sequence: CATPPPQEYPYEQYV. The CDR3 DNA reads TGTGCCACCCCACCTCCCCAGGAATATCCCTACGAGCAGTACGTC.

The chain recombines TRBV27 with TRBJ1-5; 9 bases map to TRBD1. CDR1 is MNHEY and CDR2 is SMNVEV in the germline V gene (reference sequence). After removal of 4 bases from V and 3 bases from J, the junction contained 4 bases not matched to a gene. This CDR3 spans 15 amino acids. DNA for the CDR3: TGTGCCAGCAGTTCGACAGGGGGGGCCAATCAGCCCCAGCATTTT. It encodes CASSSTGGANQPQHF.

The chain employs TRBV5-4 and TRBJ2-3; TRBD2 aligns across 12 bases. The ends lost 5 bases at V and 6 bases at J; junction bases unmatched: 7. The CDR3 is 15 residues long. Germline V lookup: CDR1 SGHNT, CDR2 YYREEE (reference sequence). CDR3 nucleotide sequence: TGTGCCAGCAGTCCTCGACTAGCGGGAGAGGATACGCAGTATTTT. The encoded protein is CASSPRLAGEDTQYF.

The V gene is TRBV25-1, the J gene TRBJ2-2; 10 bases match TRBD2. The CDR3 spans 18 residues. From germline, CDR1 is MGHDK and CDR2 SYGVNS. The V gene end was trimmed by 2 bases and the J gene end by 2 bases; junction bases not matched to a gene: 8. In DNA form, the CDR3 reads TGTGCCAGCAGTGAAACCCTGAGCGGGAGGGCTAACACCGGGGAGCTGTTTTTT. It codes for CASSETLSGRANTGELFF.

Concerning this clone itself: At one boundary the junction diverges from the germline segment, which might be a read error. This sequence joins TRBV5-5 and TRBJ1-2, with TRBD1 as a possible D gene (6 bases). From germline, CDR1 is SGHKS and CDR2 YYEKEE (reference sequence). This CDR3 has 15 amino acids. The CDR3 loop is CASTLDSPSNYGYTF. In DNA form, the CDR3 reads TGTGCCAGCACCTTGGACAGCCCTTCCAACTATGGCTACACCTTC.